The rows below give T cell receptor beta chains drawn from one sample of a study of blood T cell repertoires in COVID-19. Profiled with immunoSEQ multiplex PCR; TCRdb holds only in-frame clones, not every one. This sample has fewer than 35,000 clones, with about 88% found just once. Material: peripheral blood. The receptor set was obtained from an older man with acute or convalescent COVID-19. Each CDR3 is given with its conserved first and last residue. The D gene is left open where the match is weak. Clone size is given for some rows only: seen once, a few or many times, or a class if the clone is expanded.

CDR3 DNA,CDR3 protein,clone size,J gene,V gene,D gene
TGTGCCATCCTGGGAGGAGCCGAGGATGGCTACACCTTC,CAILGGAEDGYTF,-,TRBJ1-2,TRBV10-3,-
TGTGCCAGTAGTATCCCAGGGGGGTATCAGCCCCAGCATTTT,CASSIPGGYQPQHF,few,TRBJ1-5,TRBV19,TRBD1
TGTGCCAGCAGCGGGGGGGAGATAAACTACGAGCAGTACTTC,CASSGGEINYEQYF,-,TRBJ2-7,TRBV7-8,TRBD2
TGTGCCAGCAGCCAAGGGCGGCTAGAGACAGATACGCAGTATTTT,CASSQGRLETDTQYF,-,TRBJ2-3,TRBV3-1/TRBV3-2,-
TGTGCCAGCATCTCGGGACTAGCGGGAGGCGAGGCAGATACGCAGTATTTT,CASISGLAGGEADTQYF,-,TRBJ2-3,TRBV10-3,TRBD2
TGTGCCTGGAGTGTAGGTGGACAGAACAATGAGCAGTTCTTC,CAWSVGGQNNEQFF,-,TRBJ2-1,TRBV30,-
TGCGCCAGCAGCTTGGTTCCGGGGTCCTACGAGCAGTACTTC,CASSLVPGSYEQYF,-,TRBJ2-7,TRBV5-1,-
TGTGCCAGCAGCCAAGGGACAGGGATGACTAATCAGCCCCAGCATTTT,CASSQGTGMTNQPQHF,few,TRBJ1-5,TRBV3-1/TRBV3-2,TRBD1
TGTGCCAGTGTCGCCGGCGGTGCTAGTGAGCAGTTCTTC,CASVAGGASEQFF,-,TRBJ2-1,TRBV19,-
TGTGCCAGTAGTATAGGCGGACAGGGGGTAGGTGAGCAGTTCTTC,CASSIGGQGVGEQFF,-,TRBJ2-1,TRBV19,TRBD1
TGCAGCGTTGAAGGGGAGACAGGGGCCCGGGGTAGCCAGTACTTC,CSVEGETGARGSQYF,-,TRBJ2-5,TRBV29-1,TRBD1
TGCGCCAGCAGCCATATGACAGGAGAATACACCGGGGAGCTGTTTTTT,CASSHMTGEYTGELFF,-,TRBJ2-2,TRBV4-1,-